This is a list of T cell receptor beta chains from one sample in a study of regulatory T cells in long-lasting Graves disease. From the multiplex PCR reads, TCRdb called clonotypes with MiXCR, one entry per CDR3 protein. The sample contains more than 300,000 distinct CDR3 sequences, around 23% of which appear only once. This specimen was peripheral blood mononuclear cells (PBMCs), taken when the disease was refractory, from a patient treated with antithyroid drugs. These receptors were taken from a woman between 40 and 50 years old with Graves disease. Both conserved end residues are part of each CDR3. D genes are given only for firm matches. Rows may omit the clone size; those that give it use once, few, many or a size class.

V gene	J gene	clone size	D gene	CDR3 DNA	CDR3 protein
TRBV28	TRBJ2-1	few	.	TGTGCCAGCAGTTTTCGGGGACTGTTTAGCTCCTACAATGAGCAGTTCTTC	CASSFRGLFSSYNEQFF
TRBV5-1	TRBJ1-2	.	TRBD1	TGCGCCAGCAGCGCCGACAGGGGATACTATGGCTACACCTTC	CASSADRGYYGYTF
TRBV3-1	TRBJ2-7	few	TRBD1	TGTGCCAGCAGGTCCGGGACAGGGTTGTACGAGCAGTACTTC	CASRSGTGLYEQYF
TRBV29-1	TRBJ1-4	many	.	TGCAGCGTTGGCCGCCAGGGAGTAAATGAAAAACTGTTTTTT	CSVGRQGVNEKLFF
TRBV19	TRBJ1-1	few	.	TGTGCCAGTAGTATAGGTCATTCAGGCTCCGGGTACACTGAAGCTTTCTTT	CASSIGHSGSGYTEAFF
TRBV5-1	TRBJ2-5	.	.	TGCGCCAGCAGCGTCCCGGGACACGGAGAAGAGACCCAGTACTTC	CASSVPGHGEETQYF
TRBV12-3/TRBV12-4	TRBJ1-1	many	.	TGTGCCAGCAGTTGGGCCGAGGACACTGAAGCTTTCTTT	CASSWAEDTEAFF
TRBV10-3	TRBJ2-1	few	TRBD2	TGTGCCATCAGTGAGGGGACTAGCGGCTCCTACAATGAGCAGTTCTTC	CAISEGTSGSYNEQFF
TRBV12-3/TRBV12-4	TRBJ1-1	many	.	TGTGCCAGCAGTTTCTTCAGGGGCCGCCGGTTCGCTGAAGCTTTCTTT	CASSFFRGRRFAEAFF
TRBV28	TRBJ2-5	many	TRBD2	TGTGCCAGCGGCAATGGACTAGCTGAAGAGACCCAGTACTTC	CASGNGLAEETQYF
TRBV27	TRBJ1-6	.	.	TGTGCCAGCAGTTTATCGGGTTCCGGACTTAGCTCACCCCTCCACTTT	CASSLSGSGLSSPLHF
TRBV19	TRBJ2-5	many	.	TGTGCCAGTAGTACCTGGGACAACCAAGAGACCCAGTACTTC	CASSTWDNQETQYF
TRBV15	TRBJ1-1	many	.	TGTGCCACCAGCAGAGATCGGGGATGGGACACTGAAGCTTTCTTT	CATSRDRGWDTEAFF
TRBV5-5	TRBJ1-1	.	.	TGTGCCAGCAGAACGACGGGGGTCGGTGAAGCTTTCTTT	CASRTTGVGEAFF
TRBV5-1	TRBJ1-1	.	.	TGCGCCAGCAGCTGCCCAGGGTTTGCAGCGTACACTGAAGCTTTCTTT	CASSCPGFAAYTEAFF
TRBV5-1	TRBJ2-2	few	TRBD2	TGCGCCAGCAGCTCCGGACTAGCGGGACTCACCGGGGAGCTGTTTTTT	CASSSGLAGLTGELFF
TRBV28	TRBJ2-1	few	.	TGTGCCAGCAGTCAATCGGTCTACAATGAGCAGTTCTTC	CASSQSVYNEQFF
TRBV20-1	TRBJ2-1	.	.	TGCAGTGCTAGGGGTCCAGGACTACCATACAATGAGCAGTTCTTC	CSARGPGLPYNEQFF
TRBV20-1	TRBJ1-2	few	.	TGCAGTGCTAGAGACCGACAACTTTATGGCTACACCTTC	CSARDRQLYGYTF
TRBV9	TRBJ2-7	few	.	TGTGCCAGCAGCCCGCGGGGCCGGGGGGCACAATACGAGCAGTACTTC	CASSPRGRGAQYEQYF
TRBV19	TRBJ1-2	.	.	TGTGCCAGTAGTATTCGCGGTTCTTATGGCTACACCTTC	CASSIRGSYGYTF
TRBV30	TRBJ2-7	few	TRBD1	TGTGCCTGGAGTGGGACAGGGTCGAGCGAGCAGTACTTC	CAWSGTGSSEQYF
TRBV15	TRBJ2-7	many	.	TGTGCCACCAGCAGAGATTTGGGCTCGACAGGCGAGCAGTACTTC	CATSRDLGSTGEQYF
TRBV9	TRBJ1-6	few	TRBD1	TGTGCCAGCAAGTTGGGACAGGGAAATTCACCCCTCCACTTT	CASKLGQGNSPLHF
TRBV6-1	TRBJ2-5	many	.	TGTGCCAGCAGCGTTCCTCCGGGGGAGACCCAGTACTTC	CASSVPPGETQYF
TRBV5-1	TRBJ2-7	many	TRBD2	TGCGCCAGCAGCTACCTAGCGGGAGGCCGCTACGAGCAGTACTTC	CASSYLAGGRYEQYF